This is a list of T cell receptor beta chains from one sample in a study of T cells in Graves' hyperthyroidism and ophthalmopathy. TCRdb ran MiXCR on the multiplex PCR reads and lists one entry per CDR3 protein. The repertoire holds approximately 400,000 distinct CDR3 sequences, with about a fifth as singletons. Sequences were obtained from blood. The receptors shown here come from a woman between 18 and 29 years old with Graves' hyperthyroidism. Each CDR3 is given with its conserved first and last residue. The D gene is left open where the match is weak. Clone sizes are given selectively: once, few, many, or a class where the clone is expanded.

>TRBD1|NA|12|TRBJ2-5|TRBV7-2
CASNTGGETQYF
TGTGCCAGCAATACAGGGGGGGAGACCCAGTACTTC
>TRBD2|many|18|TRBJ2-7|TRBV5-1
CASSFRTSGGPGGYEQYF
TGCGCCAGCAGCTTTCGGACTAGCGGGGGCCCCGGGGGCTACGAGCAGTACTTC
>NA|many|15|TRBJ2-5|TRBV4-1
CASSQDGGGWETQYF
TGCGCCAGCAGCCAAGACGGGGGTGGCTGGGAGACCCAGTACTTC
>NA|once|14|TRBJ2-5|TRBV6-1
CASSLTGRGETQYF
TGTGCCAGCAGTCTGACAGGGCGGGGAGAGACCCAGTACTTC
>TRBD1|many|16|TRBJ2-2|TRBV5-1
CASRLIGQGGTGELFF
TGCGCCAGCAGATTGATCGGACAGGGTGGCACCGGGGAGCTGTTTTTT
>NA|many|12|TRBJ2-7|TRBV7-6
CASSFAHYEQYF
TGTGCCAGCAGTTTCGCCCACTACGAGCAGTACTTC
>NA|many|12|TRBJ2-5|TRBV12-3/TRBV12-4
CASSLGRKTQYF
TGTGCCAGCAGTTTGGGTAGGAAGACCCAGTACTTC
>NA|few|15|TRBJ1-5|TRBV12-3/TRBV12-4
CASSSGGGWGQPQHF
TGTGCCAGCAGTTCTGGAGGGGGGTGGGGTCAGCCCCAGCATTTT
>NA|many|15|TRBJ2-2|TRBV12-3/TRBV12-4
CASSLPPRGTGELFF
TGTGCCAGCAGTTTACCCCCCCGTGGAACCGGGGAGCTGTTTTTT
>TRBD1|many|16|TRBJ2-5|TRBV20-1
CSAFLGTADAPETQYF
TGCAGTGCTTTCCTCGGGACAGCAGACGCCCCCGAGACCCAGTACTTC
>TRBD1|many|15|TRBJ1-1|TRBV7-9
CASSFEQGIGTEAFF
TGTGCCAGCAGCTTTGAACAGGGGATAGGTACTGAAGCTTTCTTT
>NA|NA|16|TRBJ1-1|TRBV5-1
CASSLAPTGRNTEAFF
TGCGCCAGCAGCTTGGCCCCCACAGGGCGGAACACTGAAGCTTTCTTT
>NA|many|13|TRBJ2-5|TRBV9
CASSFDGGETQYF
TGTGCCAGCAGCTTCGACGGGGGAGAGACCCAGTACTTC
>TRBD1|NA|17|TRBJ1-2|TRBV6-5
CASSYRSPGQGGYGYTF
TGTGCCAGCAGTTACCGATCCCCGGGACAGGGCGGCTATGGCTACACCTTC
>TRBD1|many|16|TRBJ1-2|TRBV27
CASSYIRDRGYDGYTF
TGTGCCAGCAGCTATATCCGGGACAGGGGGTATGATGGCTACACCTTC
>NA|many|15|TRBJ1-1|TRBV18
CASSQTGATNTEAFF
TGTGCCAGCTCACAAACAGGAGCAACAAACACTGAAGCTTTCTTT
>NA|many|13|TRBJ1-1|TRBV10-3
CAISEEGETEAFF
TGTGCCATCAGTGAAGAAGGGGAGACTGAAGCTTTCTTT
>NA|NA|15|TRBJ2-7|TRBV6-2/TRBV6-3
CASSYNPGTLDEQYF
TGTGCCAGCAGTTACAATCCTGGGACTCTCGACGAGCAGTACTTC
>NA|many|14|TRBJ1-1|TRBV29-1
CSSAAAVGGTEAFF
TGCAGCTCCGCCGCGGCTGTTGGTGGTACTGAAGCTTTCTTT
>NA|many|14|TRBJ1-2|TRBV2
CASSEEVNSSGYTF
TGTGCCAGCAGTGAGGAGGTCAACAGCAGTGGCTACACCTTC
>TRBD2|many|15|TRBJ2-5|TRBV20-1
CSASSGTSGQETQYF
TGCAGTGCTAGCTCCGGGACTAGCGGACAAGAGACCCAGTACTTC
>NA|many|13|TRBJ1-1|TRBV5-1
CASSLDARGEAFF
TGCGCCAGCAGCCTGGACGCTAGGGGTGAAGCTTTCTTT
>NA|many|14|TRBJ1-2|TRBV12-3/TRBV12-4
CASRPTGAGYGYTF
TGTGCCAGCAGACCCACGGGGGCGGGCTATGGCTACACCTTC
>TRBD1|many|16|TRBJ2-2|TRBV20-1
CSAKGDRGEGTGELFF
TGCAGTGCCAAGGGTGACAGGGGCGAGGGCACCGGGGAGCTGTTTTTT
>NA|many|13|TRBJ1-1|TRBV7-2
CASSLSSATEAFF
TGTGCCAGCAGCTTATCATCCGCCACTGAAGCTTTCTTT
>TRBD1|few|16|TRBJ2-6|TRBV4-1
CASFGTGAAGANVLTF
TGCGCCAGCTTCGGGACAGGTGCAGCTGGGGCCAACGTCCTGACTTTC
>NA|many|16|TRBJ1-1|TRBV2
CASSETRQIMNTEAFF
TGTGCCAGCAGTGAAACCCGACAGATAATGAACACTGAAGCTTTCTTT
>NA|many|14|TRBJ2-7|TRBV7-2
CASSLAVEGSEQYF
TGTGCCAGCAGCTTAGCCGTGGAGGGCTCCGAGCAGTACTTC
>NA|many|17|TRBJ2-5|TRBV5-1
CASSLEQGTKTGETQYF
TGCGCCAGCAGCTTGGAACAAGGGACCAAAACGGGGGAGACCCAGTACTTC
>NA|NA|11|TRBJ1-1|TRBV20-1
CSAPLNTEAFF
TGCAGTGCCCCACTCAACACTGAAGCTTTCTTT
>NA|many|12|TRBJ1-2|TRBV12-3/TRBV12-4
CASYGGPWGYTF
TGTGCCAGCTATGGTGGTCCTTGGGGCTACACCTTC
>TRBD2|few|14|TRBJ2-5|TRBV6-5
CASSYTGGGETQYF
TGTGCCAGCAGTTACACCGGGGGGGGAGAGACCCAGTACTTC
>NA|many|14|TRBJ2-4|TRBV2
CASSEEAGENIQYF
TGTGCCAGCAGTGAAGAGGCAGGCGAAAACATTCAGTACTTC
>NA|many|15|TRBJ1-2|TRBV9
CASSVSAGSNYGYTF
TGTGCCAGCAGCGTATCCGCAGGGTCCAACTATGGCTACACCTTC
>NA|NA|15|TRBJ1-2|TRBV7-2
CASSFRGGTNYGYTF
TGTGCCAGCAGCTTCCGAGGGGGAACTAACTATGGCTACACCTTC
>TRBD1|many|16|TRBJ2-5|TRBV5-1
CASSLADRGRGETQYF
TGCGCCAGCAGCTTGGCCGACAGGGGGAGAGGCGAGACCCAGTACTTC
>NA|many|15|TRBJ2-7|TRBV14
CASSQGGWNPREQYF
TGTGCCAGCAGCCAAGGGGGCTGGAATCCGAGAGAGCAGTACTTC
>NA|NA|13|TRBJ1-1|TRBV6-2/TRBV6-3
CASSYLDITEAFF
TGTGCCAGCAGTTACCTAGATATCACTGAAGCTTTCTTT
>NA|NA|15|TRBJ1-2|TRBV14
CASSHVQGSMEGYTF
TGTGCCAGCAGCCATGTACAGGGATCCATGGAGGGCTACACCTTC
>NA|NA|12|TRBJ2-5|TRBV6-5
CASRQYQETQYF
TGTGCCAGCAGGCAGTACCAAGAGACCCAGTACTTC
>NA|many|13|TRBJ2-5|TRBV5-1
CASSTGTQETQYF
TGCGCCAGCAGCACAGGGACACAAGAGACCCAGTACTTC
>NA|many|12|TRBJ1-2|TRBV2
CASAPNLYGYTF
TGTGCCAGCGCCCCCAACCTCTATGGCTACACCTTC
>NA|few|14|TRBJ1-5|TRBV6-5
CAGGGGGSISPQHF
TGTGCCGGCGGGGGGGGGGGCTCAATCAGCCCCCAGCATTTT
>NA|many|12|TRBJ2-7|TRBV20-1
CSARVSPYEQYF
TGCAGTGCTAGAGTCTCGCCCTACGAGCAGTACTTC
>TRBD1|many|16|TRBJ1-5|TRBV24-1
CATSDSGTGANQPQHF
TGTGCCACCAGTGATTCCGGGACAGGGGCAAATCAGCCCCAGCATTTT